This TCR beta chain is from a study of blood T cell repertoires in COVID-19. On the study more broadly: Sources were T cells, B-cell-depleted T cells, or PBMCs; the material itself was cDNA or gDNA.

The CDR3 length is 15 residues. The trim removed 5 bases at V and 4 bases at J, leaving 9 bases unmatched. Germline CDR1 reads SQVTM; CDR2 reads ANQGSEA. In the original workflow: Nucleated cell number was recorded as an estimate derived from reference gene primer amplification. Sequenced by immunoSEQ multiplex PCR; TCRdb stores in-frame clones only, minus some. V and J calls and clone size are copied from that table; D and trimming were computed from the DNA. This sample has about 90,000 clones, with roughly four fifths found just once. V usage is TRBV29-1 and J usage is TRBJ2-3; TRBD1 agrees at 10 bases. The sequence was obtained from a human donor in a cohort sampled during active COVID-19. The source material was peripheral blood. CDR3 DNA sequence: TGCAGCGTTCTTCAAGCGACAGGGGGCCCAGATACGCAGTATTTT. Translation: CSVLQATGGPDTQYF.